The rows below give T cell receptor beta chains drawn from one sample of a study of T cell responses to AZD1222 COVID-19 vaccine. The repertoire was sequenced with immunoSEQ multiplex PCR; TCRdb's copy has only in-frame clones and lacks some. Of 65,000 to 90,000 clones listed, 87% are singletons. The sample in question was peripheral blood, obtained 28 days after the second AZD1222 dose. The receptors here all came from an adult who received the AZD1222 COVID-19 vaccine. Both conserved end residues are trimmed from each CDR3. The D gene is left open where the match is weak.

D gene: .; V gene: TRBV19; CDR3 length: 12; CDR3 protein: ASSIHGRTDTQY
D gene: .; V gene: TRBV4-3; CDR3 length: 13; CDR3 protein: ASSQDTGSGYGYT
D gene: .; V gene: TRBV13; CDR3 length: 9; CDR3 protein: AGDSDGEQF
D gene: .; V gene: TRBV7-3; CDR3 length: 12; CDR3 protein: ASSLGVNTGELF
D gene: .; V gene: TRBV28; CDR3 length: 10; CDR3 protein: ASRLPGYTQY
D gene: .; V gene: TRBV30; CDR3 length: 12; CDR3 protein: AWNGAGTSYEQY
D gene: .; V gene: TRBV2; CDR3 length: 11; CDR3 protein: ATQPGHRSPLH
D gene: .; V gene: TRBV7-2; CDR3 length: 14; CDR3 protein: ASSLVGSGYGNTIY
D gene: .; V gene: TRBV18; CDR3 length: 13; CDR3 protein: ASSPQGRMNTEAF
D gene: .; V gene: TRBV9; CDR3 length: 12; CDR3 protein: ASSVVGREDEQY
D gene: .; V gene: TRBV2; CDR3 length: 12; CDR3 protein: ASGSRRNQETQY
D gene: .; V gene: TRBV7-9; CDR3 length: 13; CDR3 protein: ASSLGQGEGAAQY